This TCR beta chain was obtained from a study of T cell changes during pregnancy in multiple sclerosis. Clones were sequenced by immunoSEQ multiplex PCR, and TCRdb holds only the in-frame ones, with some missing. Among 91,000 or so clones listed, 85% to 95% were seen once. There are 13 residues in the CDR3. V lost 0 bases and J 4 bases, leaving 7 bases between the germline ends. Germline CDR1 is KGHSH and CDR2 is LQKENI. This clone was observed a single time. The chain employs TRBV18 and TRBJ2-7; a possible D gene is TRBD1 (5 bases). The source material was peripheral blood, sampled after pregnancy. The sequence was obtained from a female donor with multiple sclerosis, enrolled in a pregnancy study. CDR3 loop: CASSPPAGYEQYF. CDR3 DNA: TGTGCCAGCTCACCACCGGCAGGGTACGAGCAGTACTTC. Variable domain in full (rest from reference TRBV18 and TRBJ2-7): NAGVMQNPRHLVRRRGQEARLRCSPMKGHSHVYWYRQLPEEGLKFMVYLQKENIIDESGMPKERFSAEFPKEGPSILRIQQVVRGDSAAYFCASSPPAGYEQYFGPGTRLTVT.